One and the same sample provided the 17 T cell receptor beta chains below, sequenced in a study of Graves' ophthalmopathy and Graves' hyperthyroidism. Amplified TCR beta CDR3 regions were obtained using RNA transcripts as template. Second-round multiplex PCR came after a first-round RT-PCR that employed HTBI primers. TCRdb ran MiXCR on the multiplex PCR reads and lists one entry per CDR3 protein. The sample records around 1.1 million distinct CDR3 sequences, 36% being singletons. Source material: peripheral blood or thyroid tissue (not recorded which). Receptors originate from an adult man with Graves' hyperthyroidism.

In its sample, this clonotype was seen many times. Here the CDR3 DNA reads TGTGCCAGCACCCCCGCCAGGGGGAACACTGAAGCTTTCTTT. Translated, it gives CASTPARGNTEAFF. The chain carries TRBV7-9 and TRBJ1-1; a weak D match, TRBD1 (6 bases). Germline values: CDR1 SEHNR, CDR2 FQNEAQ (reference sequence). The CDR3 is 14 residues long. V lost 7 bases, J lost 1 base, and 13 bases lay in between.

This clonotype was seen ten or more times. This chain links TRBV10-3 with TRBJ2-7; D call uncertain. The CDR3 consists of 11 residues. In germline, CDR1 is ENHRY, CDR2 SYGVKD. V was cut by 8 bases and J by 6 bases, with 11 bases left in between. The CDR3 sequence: CAIAATGEQYF. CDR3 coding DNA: TGTGCCATCGCGGCAACGGGCGAGCAGTACTTC.

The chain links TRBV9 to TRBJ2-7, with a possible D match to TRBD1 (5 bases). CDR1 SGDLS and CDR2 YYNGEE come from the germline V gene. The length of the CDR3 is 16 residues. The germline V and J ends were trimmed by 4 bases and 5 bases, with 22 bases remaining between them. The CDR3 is CASSPEQGGFRDEQYF. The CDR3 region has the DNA TGTGCCAGCAGCCCGGAGCAGGGTGGCTTTCGGGACGAGCAGTACTTC.

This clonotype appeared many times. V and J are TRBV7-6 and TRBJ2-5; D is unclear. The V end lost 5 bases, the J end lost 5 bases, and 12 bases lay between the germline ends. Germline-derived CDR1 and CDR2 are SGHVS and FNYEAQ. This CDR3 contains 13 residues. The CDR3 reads CASSLGPMETQYF. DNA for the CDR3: TGTGCCAGCAGCCTCGGTCCCATGGAGACCCAGTACTTC.

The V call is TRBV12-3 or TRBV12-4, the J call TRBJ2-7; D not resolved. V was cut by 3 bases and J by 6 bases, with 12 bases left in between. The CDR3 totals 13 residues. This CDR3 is CASSLSAFTEQYF. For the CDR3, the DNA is TGTGCCAGCAGTTTGAGCGCGTTTACCGAGCAGTACTTC.

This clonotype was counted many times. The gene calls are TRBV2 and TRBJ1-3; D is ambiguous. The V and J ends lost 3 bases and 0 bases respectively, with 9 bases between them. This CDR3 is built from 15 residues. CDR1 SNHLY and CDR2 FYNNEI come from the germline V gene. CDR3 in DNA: TGTGCCAGCAGTGAGGAGAGGAACTCTGGAAACACCATATATTTT. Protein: CASSEERNSGNTIYF.

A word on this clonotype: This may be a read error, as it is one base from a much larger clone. This CDR3 reads CAISDDTGFETQYF. As DNA, the CDR3 is TGTGCCATCAGTGACGACACGGGGTTCGAGACCCAGTACTTC. This sequence joins TRBV10-3 and TRBJ2-5; D is possibly TRBD2 (5 bases). CDR3 length equals 14 residues. Germline CDR1 ENHRY, CDR2 SYGVKD. The V gene lost 3 bases and the J gene lost 5 bases, with 13 bases spanning the gap.

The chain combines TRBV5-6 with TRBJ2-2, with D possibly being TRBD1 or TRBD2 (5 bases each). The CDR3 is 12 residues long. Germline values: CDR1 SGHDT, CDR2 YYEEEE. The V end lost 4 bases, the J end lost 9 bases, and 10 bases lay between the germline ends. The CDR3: CASSAGARELFF. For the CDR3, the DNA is TGTGCCAGCAGCGCCGGGGCGCGGGAGCTGTTTTTT.

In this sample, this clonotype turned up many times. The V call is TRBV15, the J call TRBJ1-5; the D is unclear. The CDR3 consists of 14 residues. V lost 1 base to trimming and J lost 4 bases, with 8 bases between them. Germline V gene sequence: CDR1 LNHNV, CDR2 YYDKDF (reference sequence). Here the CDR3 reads CATSRVLTNQPQHF. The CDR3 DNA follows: TGTGCCACCAGCAGAGTTCTCACTAATCAGCCCCAGCATTTT.

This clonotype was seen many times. The CDR3 DNA is TGTGCCACCAGTTCGGGTAGGCTCGGTCAGCCCCAGCATTTT. Translation: CATSSGRLGQPQHF. J is TRBJ1-5 and V is TRBV24-1; no clear D. This CDR3 has 14 residues. V gave up 6 bases and J gave up 6 bases, with 14 bases separating them. From germline, CDR1 is KGHDR and CDR2 SFDVKD.

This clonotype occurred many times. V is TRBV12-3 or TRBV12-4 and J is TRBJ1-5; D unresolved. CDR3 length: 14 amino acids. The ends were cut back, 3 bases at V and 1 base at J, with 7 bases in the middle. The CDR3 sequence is CASSLSSSNQPQHF. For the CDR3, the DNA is TGTGCCAGCAGTTTGAGTTCGAGCAATCAGCCCCAGCATTTT.

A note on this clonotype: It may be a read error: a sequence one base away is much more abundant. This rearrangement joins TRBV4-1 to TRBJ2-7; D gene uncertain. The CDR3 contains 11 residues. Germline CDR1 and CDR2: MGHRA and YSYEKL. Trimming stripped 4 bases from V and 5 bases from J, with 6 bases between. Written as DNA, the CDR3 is TGCGCCAGCAGCCGATCCAACGAGCAGTACTTC. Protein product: CASSRSNEQYF.

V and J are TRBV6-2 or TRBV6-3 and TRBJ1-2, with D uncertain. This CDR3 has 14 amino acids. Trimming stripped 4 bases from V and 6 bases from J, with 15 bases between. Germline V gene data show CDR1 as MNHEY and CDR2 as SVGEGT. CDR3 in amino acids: CASSSARLPNGYTF. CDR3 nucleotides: TGTGCCAGCAGTTCCGCCCGCCTCCCGAATGGCTACACCTTC.

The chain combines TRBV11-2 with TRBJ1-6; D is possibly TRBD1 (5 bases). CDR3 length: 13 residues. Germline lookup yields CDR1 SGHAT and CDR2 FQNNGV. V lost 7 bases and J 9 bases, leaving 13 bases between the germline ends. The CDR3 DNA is TGTGCCAGCACCACGGGGGGGATTTCACCCCTCCACTTT. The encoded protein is CASTTGGISPLHF. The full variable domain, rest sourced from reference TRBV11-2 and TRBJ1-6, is EAGVAQSPRYKIIEKRQSVAFWCNPISGHATLYWYQQILGQGPKLLIQFQNNGVVDDSQLPKDRFSAERLKGVDSTLKIQPAKLEDSAVYLCASTTGGISPLHFGNGTRLTVT.

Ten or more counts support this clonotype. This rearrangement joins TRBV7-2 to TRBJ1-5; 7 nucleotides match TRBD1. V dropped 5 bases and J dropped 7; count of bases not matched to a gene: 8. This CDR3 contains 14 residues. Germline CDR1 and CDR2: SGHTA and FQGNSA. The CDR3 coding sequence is TGTGCCAGCAGCATAGGGGGCGCAGGACAGCCCCAGCATTTT. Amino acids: CASSIGGAGQPQHF.

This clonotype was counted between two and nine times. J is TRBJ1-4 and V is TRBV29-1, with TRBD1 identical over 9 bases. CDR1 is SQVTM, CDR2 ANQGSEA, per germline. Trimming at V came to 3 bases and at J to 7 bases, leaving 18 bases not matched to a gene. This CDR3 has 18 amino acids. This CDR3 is CSVDLGQGNIEFGEKLFF. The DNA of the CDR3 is TGCAGCGTTGACTTGGGACAGGGAAATATTGAGTTTGGTGAAAAACTGTTTTTT.

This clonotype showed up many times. CDR3 in amino acids: CASSFTDSQTQYF. The CDR3 region has the DNA TGTGCCAGCAGTTTCACGGACAGCCAGACCCAGTACTTC. The V gene is TRBV6-5, the J gene TRBJ2-5; D possibly corresponds to TRBD1 (6 bases). Trimming shortened V by 4 bases and J by 6 bases, and 12 bases separated the two germline ends. CDR1 and CDR2 (germline): MNHEY, SVGAGI. This CDR3 contains 13 residues.